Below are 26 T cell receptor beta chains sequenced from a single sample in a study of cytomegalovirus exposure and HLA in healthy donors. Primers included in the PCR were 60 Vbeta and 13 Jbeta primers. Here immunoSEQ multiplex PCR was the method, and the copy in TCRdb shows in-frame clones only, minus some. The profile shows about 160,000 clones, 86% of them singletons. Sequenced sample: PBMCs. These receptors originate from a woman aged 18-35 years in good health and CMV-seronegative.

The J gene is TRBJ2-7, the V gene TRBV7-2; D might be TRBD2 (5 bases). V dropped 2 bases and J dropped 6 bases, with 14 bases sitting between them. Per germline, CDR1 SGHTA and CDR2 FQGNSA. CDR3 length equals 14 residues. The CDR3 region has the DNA TGTGCCAGCAGCTTACCGGGGTTAATGGGCGAGCAGTACTTC. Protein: CASSLPGLMGEQYF.

CDR3: CASSAGITGELFF. The DNA for the CDR3 is TGTGCCAGTAGTGCAGGGATAACCGGGGAGCTGTTTTTT. The rearrangement links TRBV19 to TRBJ2-2, with TRBD1 as a possible D gene (5 bases). The CDR3 is made up of 13 amino acids. Germline V gene sequence: CDR1 LNHDA, CDR2 SQIVND (reference sequence). V lost 5 bases and J 5 bases, leaving 9 bases between the germline ends.

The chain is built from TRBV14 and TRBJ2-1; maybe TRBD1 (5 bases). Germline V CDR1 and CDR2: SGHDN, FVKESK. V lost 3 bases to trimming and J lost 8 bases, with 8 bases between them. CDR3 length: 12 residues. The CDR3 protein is CASSQAGYEQFF. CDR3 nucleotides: TGTGCCAGCAGCCAGGCAGGGTATGAGCAGTTCTTC.

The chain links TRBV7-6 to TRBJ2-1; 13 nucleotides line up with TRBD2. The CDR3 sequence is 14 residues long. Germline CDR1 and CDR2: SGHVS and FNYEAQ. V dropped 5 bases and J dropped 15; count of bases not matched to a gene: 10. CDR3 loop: CASSPGLAGEILFF. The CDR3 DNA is TGTGCCAGCAGCCCAGGACTAGCGGGGGAAATTCTGTTCTTC. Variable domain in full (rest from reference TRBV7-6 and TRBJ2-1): GAGVSQSPRYKVTKRGQDVALRCDPISGHVSLYWYRQALGQGPEFLTYFNYEAQQDKSGLPNDRFSAERPEGSISTLTIQRTEQRDSAMYRCASSPGLAGEILFFGPGTRLTVL.

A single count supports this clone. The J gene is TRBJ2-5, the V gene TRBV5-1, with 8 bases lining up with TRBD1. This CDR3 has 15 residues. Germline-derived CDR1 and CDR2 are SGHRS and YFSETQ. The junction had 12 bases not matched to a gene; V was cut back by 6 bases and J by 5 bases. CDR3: CASTLQGARGETQYF. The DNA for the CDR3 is TGCGCCAGCACTCTGCAGGGGGCTCGCGGGGAGACCCAGTACTTC.

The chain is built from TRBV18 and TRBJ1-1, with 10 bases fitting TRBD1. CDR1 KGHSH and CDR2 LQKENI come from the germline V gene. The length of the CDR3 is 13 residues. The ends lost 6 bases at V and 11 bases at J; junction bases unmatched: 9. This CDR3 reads CASSQEDRGYAFF. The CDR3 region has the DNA TGTGCCAGCTCCCAAGAGGACAGGGGGTATGCTTTCTTT.

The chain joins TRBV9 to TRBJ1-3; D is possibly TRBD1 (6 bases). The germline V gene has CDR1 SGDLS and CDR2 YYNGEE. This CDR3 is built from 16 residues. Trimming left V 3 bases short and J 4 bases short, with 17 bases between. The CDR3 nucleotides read TGTGCCAGCAGCGCCCGAAGTGTGGGGACAGGAAACACCATATATTTT. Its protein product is CASSARSVGTGNTIYF.

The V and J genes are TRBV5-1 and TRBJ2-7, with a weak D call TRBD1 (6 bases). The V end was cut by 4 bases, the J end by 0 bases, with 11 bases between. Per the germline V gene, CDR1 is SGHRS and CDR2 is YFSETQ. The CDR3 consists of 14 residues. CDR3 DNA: TGCGCCAGCAGCCACCCGGACAGCTCCTACGAGCAGTACTTC. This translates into CASSHPDSSYEQYF.

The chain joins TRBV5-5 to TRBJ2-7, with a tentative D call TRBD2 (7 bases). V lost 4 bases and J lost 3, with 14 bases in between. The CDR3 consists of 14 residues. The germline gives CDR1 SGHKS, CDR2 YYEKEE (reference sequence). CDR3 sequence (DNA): TGTGCCAGCAGCCGGGGGGCAGAGGACTACGAGCAGTACTTC. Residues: CASSRGAEDYEQYF.

The chain's CDR3 is CASRPTGTGNSYEQYF. DNA of the CDR3: TGTGCCAGCAGACCTACCGGGACAGGTAACTCCTACGAGCAGTACTTC. The chain recombines TRBV28 with TRBJ2-7; 8 positions agree with TRBD1. Germline values: CDR1 MDHEN, CDR2 SYDVKM. V was clipped by 6 bases and J by 0 bases; unmatched bases: 10. The CDR3 is made up of 16 amino acids.

The CDR3 is CAISEVSDSYEQYF. The CDR3 DNA sequence: TGTGCCATCAGTGAAGTCTCAGACTCCTACGAGCAGTACTTC. J is TRBJ2-7 and V is TRBV10-3; no reliable D call. With 3 bases removed from V and 0 bases from J, the gap between germline ends came to 9 bases. Germline loops: CDR1 ENHRY, CDR2 SYGVKD. This CDR3 contains 14 residues.

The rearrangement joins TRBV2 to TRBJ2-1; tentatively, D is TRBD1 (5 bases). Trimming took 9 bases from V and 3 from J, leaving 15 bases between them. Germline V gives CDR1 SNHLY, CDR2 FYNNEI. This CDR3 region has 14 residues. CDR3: CASLRQTFYNEQFF. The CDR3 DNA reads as TGTGCCAGTTTACGACAGACTTTCTACAATGAGCAGTTCTTC. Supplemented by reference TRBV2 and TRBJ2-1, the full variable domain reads EPEVTQTPSHQVTQMGQEVILRCVPISNHLYFYWYRQILGQKVEFLVSFYNNEISEKSEIFDDQFSVERPDGSNFTLKIRSTKLEDSAMYFCASLRQTFYNEQFFGPGTRLTVL.

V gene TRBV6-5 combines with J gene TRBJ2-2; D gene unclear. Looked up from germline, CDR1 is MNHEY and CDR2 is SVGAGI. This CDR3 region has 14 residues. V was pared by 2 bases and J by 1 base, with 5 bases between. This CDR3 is CASSYTGNTGELFF. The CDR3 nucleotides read TGTGCCAGCAGTTACACTGGGAACACCGGGGAGCTGTTTTTT.

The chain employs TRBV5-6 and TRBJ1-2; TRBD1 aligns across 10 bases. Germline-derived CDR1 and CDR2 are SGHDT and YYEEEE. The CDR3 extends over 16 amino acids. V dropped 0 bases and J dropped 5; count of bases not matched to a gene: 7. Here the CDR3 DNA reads TGTGCCAGCAGCTTGGGTTATCGACAGGGGGCGTATGGCTACACCTTC. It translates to CASSLGYRQGAYGYTF.

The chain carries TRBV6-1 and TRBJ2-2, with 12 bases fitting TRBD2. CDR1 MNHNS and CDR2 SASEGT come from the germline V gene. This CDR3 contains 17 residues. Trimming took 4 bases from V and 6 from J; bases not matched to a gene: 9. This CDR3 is CASSGLAGDVRAGELFF. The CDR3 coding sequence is TGTGCCAGCAGTGGACTAGCGGGGGACGTTCGGGCCGGGGAGCTGTTTTTT.

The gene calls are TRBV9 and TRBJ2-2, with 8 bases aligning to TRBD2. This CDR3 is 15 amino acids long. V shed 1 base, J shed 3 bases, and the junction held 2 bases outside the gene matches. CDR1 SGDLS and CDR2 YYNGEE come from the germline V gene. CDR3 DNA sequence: TGTGCCAGCAGCGTACAAGCGGGAGACACCGGGGAGCTGTTTTTT. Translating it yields CASSVQAGDTGELFF.

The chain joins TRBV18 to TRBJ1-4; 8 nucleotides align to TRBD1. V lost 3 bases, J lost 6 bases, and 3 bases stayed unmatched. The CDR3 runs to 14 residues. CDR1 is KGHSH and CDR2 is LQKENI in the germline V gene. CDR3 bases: TGTGCCAGCTCACCGGACAGGGAGGATGAAAAACTGTTTTTT. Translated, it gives CASSPDREDEKLFF.

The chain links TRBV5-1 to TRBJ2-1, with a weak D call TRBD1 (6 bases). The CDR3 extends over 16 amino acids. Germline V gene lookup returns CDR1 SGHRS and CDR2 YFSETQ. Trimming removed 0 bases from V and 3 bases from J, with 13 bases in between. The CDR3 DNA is TGCGCCAGCAGCTTGGCCGCCAGGACAGACTACAATGAGCAGTTCTTC. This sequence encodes CASSLAARTDYNEQFF. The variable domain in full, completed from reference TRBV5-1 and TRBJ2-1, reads KAGVTQTPRYLIKTRGQQVTLSCSPISGHRSVSWYQQTPGQGLQFLFEYFSETQRNKGNFPGRFSGRQFSNSRSEMNVSTLELGDSALYLCASSLAARTDYNEQFFGPGTRLTVL.

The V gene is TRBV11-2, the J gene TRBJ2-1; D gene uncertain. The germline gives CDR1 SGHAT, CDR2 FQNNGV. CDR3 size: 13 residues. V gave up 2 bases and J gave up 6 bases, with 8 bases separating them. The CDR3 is CASSLIVFNEQFF. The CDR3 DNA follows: TGTGCCAGCAGCTTAATAGTATTCAATGAGCAGTTCTTC.

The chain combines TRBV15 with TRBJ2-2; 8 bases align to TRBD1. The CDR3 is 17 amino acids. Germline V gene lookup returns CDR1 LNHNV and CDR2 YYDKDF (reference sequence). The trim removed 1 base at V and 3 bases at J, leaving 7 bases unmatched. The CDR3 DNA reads TGTGCCACCAGCAGAGCTGGAGGACAGGGATACACCGGGGAGCTGTTTTTT. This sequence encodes CATSRAGGQGYTGELFF.

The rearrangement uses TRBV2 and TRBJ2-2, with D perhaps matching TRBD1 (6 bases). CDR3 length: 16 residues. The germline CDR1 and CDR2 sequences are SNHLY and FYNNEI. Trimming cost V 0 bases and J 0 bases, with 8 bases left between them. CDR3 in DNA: TGTGCCAGCAGTGAAGCGGCAGGGGCGAACACCGGGGAGCTGTTTTTT. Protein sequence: CASSEAAGANTGELFF.

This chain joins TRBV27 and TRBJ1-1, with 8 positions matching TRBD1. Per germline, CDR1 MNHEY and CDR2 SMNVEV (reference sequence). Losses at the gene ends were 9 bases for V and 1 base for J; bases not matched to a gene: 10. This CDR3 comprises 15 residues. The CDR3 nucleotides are TGTGCCAGTCTAGGACAGGGATGGGGGAACACTGAAGCTTTCTTT. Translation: CASLGQGWGNTEAFF.

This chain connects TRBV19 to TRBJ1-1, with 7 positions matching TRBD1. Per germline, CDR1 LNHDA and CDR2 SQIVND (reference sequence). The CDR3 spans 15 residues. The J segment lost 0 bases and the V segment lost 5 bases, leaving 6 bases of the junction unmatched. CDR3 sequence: CASSSDRLMNTEAFF. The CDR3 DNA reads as TGTGCCAGTAGTTCGGACAGGTTGATGAACACTGAAGCTTTCTTT.

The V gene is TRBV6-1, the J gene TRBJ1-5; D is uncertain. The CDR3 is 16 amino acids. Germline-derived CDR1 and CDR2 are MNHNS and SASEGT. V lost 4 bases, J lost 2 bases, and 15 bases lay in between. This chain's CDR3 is CASSAAVSAGNQPQHF. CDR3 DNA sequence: TGTGCCAGCAGTGCGGCCGTCAGCGCCGGCAATCAGCCCCAGCATTTT.

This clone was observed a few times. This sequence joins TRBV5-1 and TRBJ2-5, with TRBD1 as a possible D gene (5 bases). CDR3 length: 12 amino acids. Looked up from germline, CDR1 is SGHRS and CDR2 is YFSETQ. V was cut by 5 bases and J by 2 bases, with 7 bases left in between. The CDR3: CASRGPQETQYF. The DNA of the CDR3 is TGCGCCAGCAGGGGGCCTCAAGAGACCCAGTACTTC.

The CDR3 protein is CASSLSGGLDGYTF. The CDR3 DNA reads TGTGCCAGCAGTTTATCCGGGGGTCTAGATGGCTACACCTTC. V and J are TRBV28 and TRBJ1-2; possible D gene TRBD1, 5 bases. V was shortened by 1 base and J by 6 bases, with 12 bases between the two germline ends. CDR3 size: 14 residues. Germline CDR1 is MDHEN and CDR2 is SYDVKM.